This TCR beta chain derives from a study of cytomegalovirus exposure and HLA in healthy donors. Study at large: In an early release, HLA-typed donors contributed tens of millions of unique TCR sequences. Findings and limits, study-wide: Rare TCR sequences predominated, though certain public TCRs were found in many donors. Analysis performed later found 16,951 TCR beta sequences associated with HLA alleles at 0.05 false discovery rate. Analysis was carried out at a later point, and it linked a missense DCLRE1C variant to TCR beta V- and J-gene trimming.

60 Vbeta and 13 Jbeta primers were used in PCR. The protocol was immunoSEQ multiplex PCR, while the TCRdb copy is restricted to in-frame clones and leaves out a portion. The sample records around 190,000 clones, around 80% being singletons. The table lists this clone with a count of one. Its antigen remains unidentified. Sequencing was done on a sample of PBMCs. This clonotype was obtained from a woman aged 25 to 45 in good health and CMV-seropositive.

CDR3 sequence (DNA): TGTGCCAGCAGCCCAGTACAGGGTACTGAAGCTTTCTTT. Its translation: CASSPVQGTEAFF. J is TRBJ1-1 and V is TRBV7-9; tentatively, D is TRBD1 (6 bases). Between the trimmed V and J ends, which lost 5 bases and 5 bases, there was a span of 12 bases. The germline gives CDR1 SEHNR, CDR2 FQNEAQ (reference sequence). The CDR3 runs 13 residues.